The subject of this entry is one T cell receptor (beta chain). Enrolled during active infection, Seattle patients were then followed longitudinally. The CDR3 is made up of 13 amino acids. The ends lost 4 bases at V and 3 bases at J; junction bases unmatched: 2. Per germline, CDR1 KGHSH and CDR2 LQKENI. Sequencing was performed with immunoSEQ multiplex PCR; in TCRdb, only in-frame clones are kept and a portion is missing. This table has roughly 150,000 clones, 80% to 90% appearing once. The data were obtained in a study of blood T cell repertoires in COVID-19. The V call is TRBV18, the J call TRBJ2-5; 7 bases agree with TRBD1. The sequence came from a woman aged 80 or over with COVID-19, enrolled during active disease. Sequencing was performed on peripheral blood. The CDR3 loop is CASSRGTEETQYF. In DNA, the CDR3 is TGTGCCAGCTCACGGGGGACAGAAGAGACCCAGTACTTC.